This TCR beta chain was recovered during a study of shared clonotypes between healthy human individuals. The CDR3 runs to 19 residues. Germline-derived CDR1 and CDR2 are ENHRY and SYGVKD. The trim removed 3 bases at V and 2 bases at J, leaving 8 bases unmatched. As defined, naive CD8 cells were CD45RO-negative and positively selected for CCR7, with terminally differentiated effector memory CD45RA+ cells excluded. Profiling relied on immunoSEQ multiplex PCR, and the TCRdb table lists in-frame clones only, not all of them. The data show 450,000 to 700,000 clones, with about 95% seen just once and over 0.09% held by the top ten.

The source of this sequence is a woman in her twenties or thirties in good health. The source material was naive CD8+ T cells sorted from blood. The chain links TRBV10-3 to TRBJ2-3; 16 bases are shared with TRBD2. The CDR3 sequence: CAISDVPGLAGGPTDTQYF. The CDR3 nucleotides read TGTGCCATCAGTGACGTACCGGGACTAGCGGGAGGGCCCACAGATACGCAGTATTTT.